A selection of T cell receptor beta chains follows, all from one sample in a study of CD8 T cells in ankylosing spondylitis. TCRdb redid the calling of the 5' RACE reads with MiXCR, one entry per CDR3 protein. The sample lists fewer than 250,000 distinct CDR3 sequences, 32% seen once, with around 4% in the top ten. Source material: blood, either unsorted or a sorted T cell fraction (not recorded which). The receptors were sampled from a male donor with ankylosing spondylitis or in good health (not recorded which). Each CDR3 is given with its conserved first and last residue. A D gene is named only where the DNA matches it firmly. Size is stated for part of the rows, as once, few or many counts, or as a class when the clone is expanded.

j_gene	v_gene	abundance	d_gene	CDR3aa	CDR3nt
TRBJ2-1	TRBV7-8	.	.	CASSLGETNEQFF	TGTGCCAGCAGCTTAGGCGAGACCAATGAGCAGTTCTTC
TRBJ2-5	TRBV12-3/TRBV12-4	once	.	CASSFPQGTQETQYF	TGTGCCAGCAGTTTCCCCCAGGGGACCCAAGAGACCCAGTACTTC
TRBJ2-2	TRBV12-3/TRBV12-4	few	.	CASSFQESTGELFF	TGTGCCAGCAGTTTTCAGGAAAGCACCGGGGAGCTGTTTTTT
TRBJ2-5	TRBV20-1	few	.	CSASGELAGTQYF	TGCAGTGCTAGCGGCGAGCTAGCTGGGACCCAGTACTTC
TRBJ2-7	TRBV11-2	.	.	CASSLMGGGYEQYF	TGTGCCAGCAGCTTAATGGGGGGCGGCTACGAGCAGTACTTC
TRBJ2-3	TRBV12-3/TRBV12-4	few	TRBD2	CASTPGSGGVDTQYF	TGTGCCAGCACGCCGGGTAGCGGGGGTGTAGATACGCAGTATTTT
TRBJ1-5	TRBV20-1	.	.	CSARGPGRSNQPQHF	TGCAGTGCTAGAGGCCCAGGGCGCAGCAATCAGCCCCAGCATTTT
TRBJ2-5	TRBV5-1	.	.	CASSLEAETQYF	TGCGCCAGCAGCTTGGAGGCGGAGACCCAGTACTTC
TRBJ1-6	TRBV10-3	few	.	CAISESAGGESPLHF	TGTGCCATCAGTGAGTCTGCGGGGGGCGAATCACCCCTCCACTTT
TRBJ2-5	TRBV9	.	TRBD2	CASSVSVLAGDQETQYF	TGTGCCAGCAGCGTATCAGTCCTAGCGGGGGACCAAGAGACCCAGTACTTC
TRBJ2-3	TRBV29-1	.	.	CSSDPGPDTDTQYF	TGCAGCTCGGACCCGGGACCAGACACAGATACGCAGTATTTT
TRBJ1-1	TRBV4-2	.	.	CASSPTSGQITHPKNTEAFF	TGTGCCAGCAGCCCCACATCGGGTCAAATAACCCATCCAAAGAACACTGAAGCTTTCTTT
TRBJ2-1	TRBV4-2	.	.	CASSQDGTRTNEQFF	TGTGCCAGCAGCCAAGATGGGACCCGAACCAATGAGCAGTTCTTC
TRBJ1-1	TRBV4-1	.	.	CASSPVEGGSTEAFF	TGCGCCAGCAGCCCCGTAGAGGGAGGCTCCACTGAAGCTTTCTTT
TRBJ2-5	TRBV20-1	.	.	CSAPRTVKETQYF	TGCAGTGCCCCAAGGACAGTGAAAGAGACCCAGTACTTC
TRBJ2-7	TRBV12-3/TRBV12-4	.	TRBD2	CASRPSGPTYEQYF	TGTGCCAGCAGACCTAGCGGACCAACCTACGAGCAGTACTTC
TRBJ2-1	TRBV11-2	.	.	CASSYQSSSYNEQFF	TGTGCCAGCAGTTACCAGTCCAGCTCCTACAATGAGCAGTTCTTC
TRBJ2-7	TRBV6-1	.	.	CASSEARVAAPYEQYF	TGTGCCAGCAGTGAAGCGCGGGTGGCCGCTCCCTACGAGCAGTACTTC
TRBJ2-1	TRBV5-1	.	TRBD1	CASSSGTGGADNEQFF	TGCGCCAGCAGCTCTGGGACAGGGGGCGCCGACAATGAGCAGTTCTTC
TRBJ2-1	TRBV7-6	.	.	CASSPRAKNEQFF	TGTGCCAGCAGCCCCCGTGCTAAGAATGAGCAGTTCTTC
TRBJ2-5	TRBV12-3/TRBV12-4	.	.	CASTSDSQETQYF	TGTGCCAGCACCTCGGACAGCCAAGAGACCCAGTACTTC
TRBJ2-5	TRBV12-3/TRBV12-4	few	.	CASSTGGLAGETQYF	TGTGCCAGCAGCACAGGGGGACTAGCAGGGGAGACCCAGTACTTC
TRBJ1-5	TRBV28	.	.	CASRPEPHQPQHF	TGTGCCAGCCGCCCTGAACCCCATCAGCCCCAGCATTTT
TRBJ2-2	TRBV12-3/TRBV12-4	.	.	CASRATERTGELFF	TGTGCCAGCAGGGCGACGGAACGCACCGGGGAGCTGTTTTTT
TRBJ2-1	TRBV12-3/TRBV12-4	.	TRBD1	CASSHTGGYFRNEQFF	TGTGCCAGCAGTCACACAGGGGGCTATTTTAGGAATGAGCAGTTCTTC
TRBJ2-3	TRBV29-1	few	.	CSVARSTDTQYF	TGCAGCGTTGCCCGAAGCACAGATACGCAGTATTTT
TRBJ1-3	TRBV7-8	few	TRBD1	CASSLSSQGDGNTIYF	TGTGCCAGCAGCTTAAGCTCTCAGGGGGATGGAAACACCATATATTTT
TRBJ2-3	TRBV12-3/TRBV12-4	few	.	CASSFDTQYF	TGTGCCAGCAGTTTTGATACGCAGTATTTT
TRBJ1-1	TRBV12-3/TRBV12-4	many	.	CASSLTGGGTEAFF	TGTGCCAGCAGTTTGACGGGGGGAGGGACTGAAGCTTTCTTT
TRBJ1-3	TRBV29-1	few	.	CSVRDQGNTIYF	TGCAGCGTTAGGGACCAAGGAAACACCATATATTTT
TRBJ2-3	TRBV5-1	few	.	CASAYRGTYTDTQYF	TGCGCCAGCGCCTACCGGGGGACATACACAGATACGCAGTATTTT
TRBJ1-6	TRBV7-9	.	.	CASSLSGNSPLHF	TGTGCCAGCAGCTTATCTGGTAATTCACCCCTCCACTTT
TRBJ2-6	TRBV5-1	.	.	CASSKDGPSGANVLTF	TGCGCCAGCAGCAAGGACGGTCCCTCTGGGGCCAACGTCCTGACTTTC
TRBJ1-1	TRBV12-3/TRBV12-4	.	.	CASSFQGTEAFF	TGTGCCAGCAGTTTTCAGGGCACTGAAGCTTTCTTT
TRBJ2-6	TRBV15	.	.	CATSRRTGSGANVLTF	TGTGCCACCAGCAGGCGAACAGGGTCGGGGGCCAACGTCCTGACTTTC
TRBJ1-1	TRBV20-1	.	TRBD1	CSMGQPNTEAFF	TGCAGTATGGGACAGCCGAACACTGAAGCTTTCTTT
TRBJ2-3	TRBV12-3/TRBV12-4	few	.	CASSLGDQPTDTQYF	TGTGCCAGCAGTTTAGGGGACCAACCAACAGATACGCAGTATTTT
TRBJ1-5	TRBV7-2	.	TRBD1	CASNRDRNSNQPQHF	TGTGCCAGCAATAGGGACAGAAATAGCAATCAGCCCCAGCATTTT
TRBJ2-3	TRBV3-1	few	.	CASSQDEAGTSTDTQYF	TGTGCCAGCAGCCAAGATGAGGCAGGGACCTCCACAGATACGCAGTATTTT
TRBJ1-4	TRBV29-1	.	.	CGVSGGDEKLFF	TGCGGAGTGAGCGGGGGGGATGAAAAACTGTTTTTT
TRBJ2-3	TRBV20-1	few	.	CSAREGGDTQYF	TGCAGTGCTAGAGAGGGAGGAGATACGCAGTATTTT
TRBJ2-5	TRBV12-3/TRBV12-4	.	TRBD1	CASTLVGQRHRRETQYF	TGTGCCAGCACCCTAGTGGGACAGCGGCACCGTAGGGAGACCCAGTACTTC
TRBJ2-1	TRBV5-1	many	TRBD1	CASSLHRGNNEQFF	TGCGCCAGCAGCTTGCACAGGGGGAACAATGAGCAGTTCTTC
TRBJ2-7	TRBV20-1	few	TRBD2	CSARDRSTSVHEQYF	TGCAGTGCTAGAGATCGCTCGACTAGCGTCCACGAGCAGTACTTC
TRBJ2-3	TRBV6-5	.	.	CASSYSIPVSTDTQYF	TGTGCCAGCAGTTACTCGATCCCCGTTAGCACAGATACGCAGTATTTT
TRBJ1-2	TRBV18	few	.	CASSSGLGYGYTF	TGTGCCAGCTCATCAGGCCTGGGGTATGGCTACACCTTC
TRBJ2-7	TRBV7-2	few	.	CASSGRGPYEQYF	TGTGCCAGCAGCGGCAGGGGCCCCTACGAGCAGTACTTC
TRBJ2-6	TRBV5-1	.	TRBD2	CASRTTSGGSGANVLTF	TGCGCCAGCAGAACGACTAGCGGGGGCTCTGGGGCCAACGTCCTGACTTTC
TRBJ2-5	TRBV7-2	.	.	CASSPSRGVKTQYF	TGTGCCAGCAGCCCTAGCAGGGGCGTAAAGACCCAGTACTTC
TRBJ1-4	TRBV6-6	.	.	CASSSGTRVQLFF	TGTGCCAGCAGCTCCGGGACGCGGGTGCAACTGTTTTTT
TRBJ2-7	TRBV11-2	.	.	CASSLGNYYEQYF	TGTGCCAGCAGCTTAGGTAACTACTACGAGCAGTACTTC
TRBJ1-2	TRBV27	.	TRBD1	CASSPGQANYGYTF	TGTGCCAGCAGCCCGGGACAGGCGAACTATGGCTACACCTTC
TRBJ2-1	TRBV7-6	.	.	CASSRLGASRSYNEQFF	TGTGCCAGCAGCCGGCTGGGGGCGAGTAGATCCTACAATGAGCAGTTCTTC
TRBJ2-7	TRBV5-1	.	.	CASSPLGQYEQYF	TGCGCCAGCAGCCCGCTGGGCCAGTACGAGCAGTACTTC